This T cell receptor beta chain is drawn from a study of vaccination effects on CD4 cells after COVID-19. Sequencing followed a ViraFEST assay step that expanded antigen-specific CD4+ T cells with viral peptide pools. Cultured cells yielded isolated CD4+ T cells after 10 days. According to PCR results, the person was infected with SARS-CoV-2 between March and December 2020. A few million PBMC per well received 10 IU/ml IL-2 and 9.5 to 10 ug/ml peptides in culture. Profiling relied on immunoSEQ multiplex PCR, and the TCRdb table lists in-frame clones only, not all of them. The sample yields under 25,000 clones, 70% to 85% seen once. Germline values: CDR1 LGHNA, CDR2 YNFKEQ. The CDR3 covers 16 residues. Trimming removed 2 bases from V and 2 bases from J; junction bases left unmatched: 2. Worth noting for this clone: The target antigen is unknown.

The rearrangement joins TRBV4-2 to TRBJ2-1; the match to TRBD2 covers 11 bases. Specimen: CD4+ T cells from PBMCs cultured with a peptide pool, collected before COVID-19 vaccination. This clonotype was sampled from a human donor who had a prior SARS-CoV-2 infection. CDR3 region: CASSQRLAGPYNEQFF. The CDR3, as DNA: TGTGCCAGCAGCCAAAGACTAGCGGGACCCTACAATGAGCAGTTCTTC.